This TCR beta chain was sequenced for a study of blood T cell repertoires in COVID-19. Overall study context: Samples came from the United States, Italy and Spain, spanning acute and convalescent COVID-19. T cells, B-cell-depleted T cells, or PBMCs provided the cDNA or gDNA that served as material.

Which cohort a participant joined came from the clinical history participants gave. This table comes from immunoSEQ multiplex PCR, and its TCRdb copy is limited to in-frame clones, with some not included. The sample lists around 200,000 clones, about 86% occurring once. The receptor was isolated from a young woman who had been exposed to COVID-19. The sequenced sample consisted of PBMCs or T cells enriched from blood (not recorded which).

As DNA, the CDR3 is TGCGCCAGCAGCTTGGGGACAGGGGCCCGCAATCAGCCCCAGCATTTT. It encodes CASSLGTGARNQPQHF. V and J are TRBV5-1 and TRBJ1-5, with 9 bases matching TRBD1. J was trimmed by 2 bases and V by 0 bases; bases with no gene match: 3. The V gene's germline CDR1 is SGHRS and CDR2 YFSETQ. This CDR3 has 16 amino acids. Full variable domain (remainder filled in from reference TRBV5-1 and TRBJ1-5): KAGVTQTPRYLIKTRGQQVTLSCSPISGHRSVSWYQQTPGQGLQFLFEYFSETQRNKGNFPGRFSGRQFSNSRSEMNVSTLELGDSALYLCASSLGTGARNQPQHFGDGTRLSIL.